A selection of T cell receptor beta chains follows, all from one sample in a study of shared T cell receptors in the human thymus. The table came from immunoSEQ multiplex PCR; TCRdb's copy has only in-frame clones and leaves some out. The sample holds about 660,000 clones, around 87% seen once. The sample was also linked to a second study, of human thymus T cells.

Specimen: thymocytes. These TCRs come from a boy under three years old with a congenital heart defect. Both conserved end residues are part of each CDR3. The D gene is left open where the match is weak. Only some rows state a clone size, as once, few, many or a class for expanded clones.

j_call,d_call,clone_size,v_call,cdr3_aa,cdr3_nt
TRBJ1-1,-,-,TRBV5-6,CASSPPGGLSTEAFF,TGTGCCAGCAGCCCCCCCGGGGGGCTTTCCACTGAAGCTTTCTTT
TRBJ2-1,-,-,TRBV7-2,CASSLHRGLSSYNEQFF,TGTGCCAGCAGCTTACATCGTGGACTTAGCTCCTACAATGAGCAGTTCTTC
TRBJ2-5,-,-,TRBV5-1,CASSLVSGQETQYF,TGCGCCAGCAGCTTGGTGTCAGGACAAGAGACCCAGTACTTC
TRBJ1-4,-,-,TRBV7-9,CASSGAATNEKLFF,TGTGCCAGCAGTGGGGCCGCAACTAATGAAAAACTGTTTTTT
TRBJ1-4,-,-,TRBV6-5,CASSVDRTTNEKLFF,TGTGCCAGCAGTGTCGACAGAACAACTAATGAAAAACTGTTTTTT
TRBJ1-6,-,once,TRBV28,CASQNSMDNNNSPLHF,TGTGCCAGCCAAAACAGCATGGACAATAATAATTCACCCCTCCACTTT
TRBJ1-1,-,-,TRBV12-5,CASGLVPGFAEAFF,TGTGCTAGTGGTTTGGTACCGGGGTTTGCTGAAGCTTTCTTT
TRBJ1-5,-,once,TRBV7-2,CASSLGSGHALYSNQPQHF,TGTGCCAGCAGCTTAGGGTCGGGACACGCATTATATAGCAATCAGCCCCAGCATTTT
TRBJ2-7,TRBD2,-,TRBV14,CASSHTGTSGIHEQYF,TGTGCCAGCAGCCACACCGGGACTAGCGGGATCCACGAGCAGTACTTC
TRBJ2-1,TRBD2,-,TRBV7-6,CASSPLAGGPHNEQFF,TGTGCCAGCAGCCCCCTAGCGGGGGGGCCCCACAATGAGCAGTTCTTC
TRBJ2-2,TRBD1,-,TRBV19,CASSSPGTGPPITSTGELFF,TGTGCCAGTAGTTCCCCCGGGACAGGGCCGCCGATTACCAGTACCGGGGAGCTGTTTTTT
TRBJ1-2,-,-,TRBV25-1,CASSGRPGVINYGYTF,TGTGCCAGCAGTGGTCGGCCGGGGGTTATTAACTATGGCTACACCTTC
TRBJ1-6,-,-,TRBV4-2,CASSQLTENSPLHF,TGTGCCAGCAGCCAATTGACGGAGAATTCACCCCTCCACTTT
TRBJ2-3,-,-,TRBV28,CASSARYYGTDTQYF,TGTGCCAGCAGTGCAAGGTACTATGGCACAGATACGCAGTATTTT
TRBJ1-6,-,-,TRBV7-9,CASSLRSAGSPSYNSPLHF,TGTGCCAGCAGCTTAAGGTCGGCAGGGTCCCCCTCCTATAATTCACCCCTCCACTTT
TRBJ2-7,-,-,TRBV5-1,CASSLRVNYEQYF,TGCGCCAGCAGCTTGCGGGTAAACTACGAGCAGTACTTC
TRBJ2-4,-,few,TRBV5-6,CASSLGGVAKNIQYF,TGTGCCAGCAGCTTGGGGGGGGTGGCCAAAAACATTCAGTACTTC
TRBJ2-7,-,-,TRBV27,CASRSRSTTATYEQYF,TGTGCCAGCAGATCCAGGTCAACCACAGCTACCTACGAGCAGTACTTC
TRBJ2-7,-,-,TRBV5-4,CASSLGVSSYEQYF,TGTGCCAGCAGCTTGGGAGTTAGCTCCTACGAGCAGTACTTC
TRBJ2-1,TRBD2,once,TRBV4-2,CASSQVLRLAGRLLYNEQFF,TGTGCCAGCAGCCAAGTCCTTCGGCTAGCGGGGCGCCTCTTATACAATGAGCAGTTCTTC
TRBJ1-5,-,-,TRBV6-5,CASSSPDQPQHF,TGTGCCAGCAGCTCTCCGGATCAGCCCCAGCATTTT
TRBJ2-7,-,-,TRBV5-8,CASSFRRDRSYEQYF,TGTGCCAGCAGCTTCAGGCGGGACCGTTCCTACGAGCAGTACTTC
TRBJ1-5,TRBD1,-,TRBV30,CAWGTVPNQPQHF,TGTGCCTGGGGGACAGTGCCCAATCAGCCCCAGCATTTT
TRBJ2-1,TRBD2,-,TRBV29-1,CSVEFLAGGPDNEQFF,TGCAGCGTTGAATTTCTAGCGGGGGGGCCGGACAATGAGCAGTTCTTC
TRBJ1-4,-,-,TRBV19,CASSILRDEKLFF,TGTGCCAGTAGTATATTGAGGGATGAAAAACTGTTTTTT
TRBJ1-6,TRBD1,-,TRBV6-5,CASSYGTGRNSPLHF,TGTGCCAGCAGTTACGGGACAGGGAGGAATTCACCCCTCCACTTT
TRBJ2-7,-,-,TRBV4-3,CASSQDRGYEQYF,TGCGCCAGCAGCCAAGACAGAGGCTACGAGCAGTACTTC
TRBJ2-5,TRBD1,-,TRBV4-1,CASSQDGTGQKETQYF,TGCGCCAGCAGCCAAGATGGGACAGGCCAAAAAGAGACCCAGTACTTC
TRBJ1-2,-,-,TRBV20-1,CSASHYGYTF,TGCAGTGCTAGTCATTATGGCTACACCTTC
TRBJ1-6,-,once,TRBV30,CAWSEVRAAYPSPLHF,TGTGCCTGGAGTGAGGTCAGGGCAGCCTATCCTTCACCCCTCCACTTT
TRBJ1-1,TRBD1,-,TRBV6-5,CASQRQGADTEAFF,TGTGCCAGCCAGCGCCAGGGGGCTGACACTGAAGCTTTCTTT
TRBJ2-3,-,-,TRBV4-3,CASSQVPRAAQYF,TGCGCCAGCAGCCAAGTACCGCGGGCAGCGCAGTATTTT
TRBJ2-1,TRBD2,few,TRBV6-1,CASGGTGLARHEQFF,TGTGCCAGCGGGGGGACGGGACTAGCTCGCCATGAGCAGTTCTTC
TRBJ2-5,TRBD1,-,TRBV29-1,CSAVTGEETQYF,TGCAGCGCCGTGACAGGGGAAGAGACCCAGTACTTC
TRBJ2-3,TRBD2,-,TRBV29-1,CSVDVRGSLAGGPHTQYF,TGCAGCGTTGATGTGCGGGGTTCACTAGCGGGAGGGCCACATACGCAGTATTTT
TRBJ2-7,TRBD2,-,TRBV7-2,CASSLTGRASGMSYEQYF,TGTGCCAGCAGCTTAACCGGCCGGGCTAGCGGGATGTCCTACGAGCAGTACTTC
TRBJ1-2,-,-,TRBV29-1,CSVGTTYGYTF,TGCAGCGTTGGGACAACTTATGGCTACACCTTC
TRBJ2-7,-,-,TRBV4-3,CASSQDLGSSYEQYF,TGCGCCAGCAGCCAAGATCTTGGGAGCTCCTACGAGCAGTACTTC
TRBJ1-2,TRBD1,-,TRBV6-6,CASRLGTEGNYGYTF,TGTGCCAGCAGATTAGGGACAGAAGGGAACTATGGCTACACCTTC
TRBJ2-7,-,once,TRBV5-5,CASSLSPFYEQYF,TGTGCCAGCAGCTTGTCCCCTTTCTACGAGCAGTACTTC
TRBJ1-4,-,-,TRBV28,CASSLTGNGGEKLFF,TGTGCCAGCAGTCTTACAGGGAACGGCGGTGAAAAACTGTTTTTT
TRBJ2-3,TRBD2,-,TRBV4-2,CASSHTLSTSGRTDTQYF,TGTGCCAGCAGCCACACTTTATCAACTAGCGGACGGACAGATACGCAGTATTTT
TRBJ2-7,-,-,TRBV2,CASRGSYEQYF,TGTGCCAGCAGGGGCAGCTACGAGCAGTACTTC
TRBJ1-2,TRBD1,-,TRBV28,CATPTGPGQGGDGYTF,TGTGCCACCCCAACTGGCCCGGGACAGGGCGGTGATGGCTACACCTTC
TRBJ1-2,TRBD1,-,TRBV27,CASSLNRDRAGYGYTF,TGTGCCAGCAGTTTAAACCGGGACAGGGCGGGCTATGGCTACACCTTC
TRBJ1-1,-,-,TRBV4-2,CASSQETRAGAEAFF,TGTGCCAGCAGCCAAGAAACCCGCGCCGGAGCGGAAGCTTTCTTT
TRBJ2-1,TRBD2,-,TRBV14,CASSQGGLARGNSSYNEQFF,TGTGCCAGCAGCCAAGGGGGACTAGCGAGAGGTAATAGCTCCTACAATGAGCAGTTCTTC
TRBJ2-1,TRBD2,-,TRBV4-1,CASSQSGGSSYNEQFF,TGCGCCAGCAGCCAGAGCGGGGGGAGCTCCTACAATGAGCAGTTCTTC
TRBJ2-7,-,once,TRBV11-3,CASSSFYEQYF,TGTGCCAGCAGCTCCTTCTACGAGCAGTACTTC
TRBJ2-3,TRBD1,-,TRBV25-1,CASSEPGGGTDTQYF,TGTGCCAGCAGTGAACCAGGGGGCGGCACAGATACGCAGTATTTT
TRBJ1-5,-,-,TRBV28,CASSGVRFPGTTSNQPQHF,TGTGCCAGCAGTGGAGTCCGATTCCCCGGGACAACTAGCAATCAGCCCCAGCATTTT
TRBJ2-7,TRBD1,-,TRBV28,CASSLQPRGQGSYEQYF,TGTGCCAGCAGTTTACAACCCCGAGGACAGGGGTCCTACGAGCAGTACTTC
TRBJ2-7,-,-,TRBV18,CASSPGQSYEQYF,TGTGCCAGCTCACCAGGACAGTCCTACGAGCAGTACTTC
TRBJ2-7,-,-,TRBV7-8,CASSQGQPYEQYF,TGTGCCAGCAGCCAGGGGCAGCCCTACGAGCAGTACTTC
TRBJ1-2,TRBD1,-,TRBV6-1,CAGTGQTYGYTF,TGTGCCGGGACAGGGCAGACCTATGGCTACACCTTC